This is a list of T cell receptor beta chains from one sample in a study of Ad26.COV2.S vaccination and SARS-CoV-2 variants. Here immunoSEQ multiplex PCR was the method, and the copy in TCRdb shows in-frame clones only, minus some. The sample lists 350,000 to 500,000 clones; 80% to 95% were seen once. The sample was peripheral blood, taken in a trial of Ad26.COV2.S vaccine versus placebo. These receptors were taken from a person between 18 and 65 years old who received the Ad26.COV2.S COVID-19 vaccine or a placebo. The CDR3 runs from the conserved cysteine through the conserved F or W. D genes are given only for firm matches. The size entry is marked missing in some rows and otherwise reads once, few, many or a size class.

J: TRBJ1-1
D: .
V: TRBV28
size: once
DNA: TGTGCCAGCAGTCCACAGGGAGTTGGTGTCACTGAAGCTTTCTTT
CDR3: CASSPQGVGVTEAFF

J: TRBJ2-2
D: .
V: TRBV9
size: .
DNA: TGTGCCAGCAGCGTAGGGGGTGTGAACACCGGGGAGCTGTTTTTT
CDR3: CASSVGGVNTGELFF

J: TRBJ2-7
D: .
V: TRBV7-2
size: .
DNA: TGTGCCAGCAGCTTCCTACCGCGGAGTGGGGTAACCTACGAGCAGTACTTC
CDR3: CASSFLPRSGVTYEQYF

J: TRBJ2-3
D: .
V: TRBV10-3
size: .
DNA: TGTGCCATCACCGGCGGCACCCCTTCCACAGATACGCAGTATTTT
CDR3: CAITGGTPSTDTQYF

J: TRBJ1-5
D: TRBD1
V: TRBV30
size: .
DNA: TGTGCCTGGAGAGGGACAGGGAATCAGCCCCAGCATTTT
CDR3: CAWRGTGNQPQHF

J: TRBJ2-1
D: .
V: TRBV12-3/TRBV12-4
size: .
DNA: TGTGCCAGCAGTTTTGGGGTCCCTGAGCAGTTCTTC
CDR3: CASSFGVPEQFF

J: TRBJ2-2
D: .
V: TRBV10-3
size: .
DNA: TGTGCCATCAGTGACCCCACTAGGTGGGAGCTGTTTTTT
CDR3: CAISDPTRWELFF

J: TRBJ2-1
D: .
V: TRBV3-1/TRBV3-2
size: .
DNA: TGTGCCAGCAGCTATACAGGGCTCTCCTACAATGAGCAGTTCTTC
CDR3: CASSYTGLSYNEQFF

J: TRBJ2-3
D: TRBD2
V: TRBV30
size: .
DNA: TGTGCCTGGAGTGTGATGTCTAGCGGGAGTTTGGGTACGCAGTATTTT
CDR3: CAWSVMSSGSLGTQYF

J: TRBJ2-5
D: TRBD2
V: TRBV6-4
size: .
DNA: TGTGCCAGCAGTGACGTTCCTAGCGGCACTTCCCAAGAGACCCAGTACTTC
CDR3: CASSDVPSGTSQETQYF

J: TRBJ2-3
D: .
V: TRBV11-2
size: .
DNA: TGTGCCAGCAGCTTAGACCTTCAGGGGGGATCCACAGATACGCAGTATTTT
CDR3: CASSLDLQGGSTDTQYF

J: TRBJ2-7
D: TRBD1
V: TRBV2
size: few
DNA: TGTGCCAGCGGCCGAGGGGGCGCTGTCTACGAGCAGTACTTC
CDR3: CASGRGGAVYEQYF

J: TRBJ1-2
D: TRBD1
V: TRBV4-2
size: few
DNA: TGTGCCAGCAGCCAAGATACGGCAGGGGGCAATGGCTACACCTTC
CDR3: CASSQDTAGGNGYTF

J: TRBJ2-3
D: .
V: TRBV30
size: .
DNA: TGTGCCTGGAGTGTACGTGAGATAGATACGCAGTATTTT
CDR3: CAWSVREIDTQYF

J: TRBJ2-7
D: .
V: TRBV7-8
size: .
DNA: TGTGCTACTACGATCGGGGGGCGGATCTCCTACGAGCAGTACTTC
CDR3: CATTIGGRISYEQYF

J: TRBJ1-6
D: .
V: TRBV7-8
size: .
DNA: TGTGCCAGCAGCCCCCACCCCAGTCGGAATTCACCCCTCCACTTT
CDR3: CASSPHPSRNSPLHF

J: TRBJ2-1
D: .
V: TRBV7-2
size: .
DNA: TGTGCCAGCAGCTTAGGGGGTTCACAGGGTAGGGTCTTC
CDR3: CASSLGGSQGRVF

J: TRBJ1-2
D: .
V: TRBV28
size: .
DNA: TGTGCCACCTCTTTGCCTGGATACTATGGCTACACCTTC
CDR3: CATSLPGYYGYTF

J: TRBJ2-1
D: .
V: TRBV11-3
size: once
DNA: TGTGCCAGCAGCTACCGAAACTCAGATAAATACAATGAGCAGTTCTTC
CDR3: CASSYRNSDKYNEQFF

J: TRBJ2-7
D: TRBD1
V: TRBV29-1
size: .
DNA: TGCAGCGTGGGACAGAGCGCGGGTAACGAGCAGTACTTC
CDR3: CSVGQSAGNEQYF

J: TRBJ1-2
D: .
V: TRBV9
size: .
DNA: TGTGCCAGCAGCGTAGCGGGCAGTAACTATGGCTACACCTTC
CDR3: CASSVAGSNYGYTF

J: TRBJ2-1
D: .
V: TRBV9
size: .
DNA: TGTGCCAGCAGCGGAACCGGGACCCTAAATGGGAATGAGCAGTTCTTC
CDR3: CASSGTGTLNGNEQFF

J: TRBJ2-5
D: .
V: TRBV6-5
size: .
DNA: TGTGCCAGCAGTTACACCTCAACGGGGAGAGAGACCCAGTACTTC
CDR3: CASSYTSTGRETQYF

J: TRBJ2-2
D: TRBD2
V: TRBV6-7
size: .
DNA: TGTGCCAGCAGGTCCGAGACTAGCGTTAGGGCCGGGGAGCTGTTTTTT
CDR3: CASRSETSVRAGELFF

J: TRBJ2-3
D: .
V: TRBV30
size: .
DNA: TGTGCCTGGAGTGCCCAGGGAGATACGCAGTATTTT
CDR3: CAWSAQGDTQYF

J: TRBJ2-7
D: .
V: TRBV28
size: .
DNA: TGCGCCGCGGGTGGACATCAACCCAGAGAGCAGTACTTC
CDR3: CAAGGHQPREQYF

J: TRBJ2-7
D: TRBD1
V: TRBV4-1
size: few
DNA: TGCGCCAGCAGCCAAGATTCGATTATCCCGGGACAGGTTACCTACGAGCAGTACTTC
CDR3: CASSQDSIIPGQVTYEQYF

J: TRBJ1-1
D: .
V: TRBV12-3/TRBV12-4
size: .
DNA: TGTGCCAGCAGGAAGACAGCGAACACTGAAGCTTTCTTT
CDR3: CASRKTANTEAFF

J: TRBJ2-1
D: TRBD2
V: TRBV7-3
size: .
DNA: TGTGCCAGCAGCTTACTAGCGGGAGGTGCCAATGAGCAGTTCTTC
CDR3: CASSLLAGGANEQFF

J: TRBJ1-2
D: .
V: TRBV28
size: .
DNA: TGTGCCAGCAGTTTCCTACAGGGAAACTATGGCTACACCTTC
CDR3: CASSFLQGNYGYTF

J: TRBJ2-1
D: TRBD2
V: TRBV6-1
size: .
DNA: TGTGCCAGCAGTGAACGCCGTACGGGAGGCCCCATCAATGAGCAGTTCTTC
CDR3: CASSERRTGGPINEQFF

J: TRBJ1-5
D: .
V: TRBV5-8
size: .
DNA: TGTGCCAGCAGCTTGGAGGTGGCAGGGGATCAGCCCCAGCATTTT
CDR3: CASSLEVAGDQPQHF

J: TRBJ2-7
D: TRBD1
V: TRBV19
size: .
DNA: TGTGCCAGTAGGGACCCCCGGACAGGGTTCGAGCAGTACTTC
CDR3: CASRDPRTGFEQYF

J: TRBJ1-1
D: .
V: TRBV5-1
size: .
DNA: TGCGCCAGCAGCTTCGGGACACCGAACACTGAAGCTTTCTTT
CDR3: CASSFGTPNTEAFF

J: TRBJ2-7
D: .
V: TRBV2
size: .
DNA: TGTGCCAGCAGTGAAAACGCGGGGAGCTCCTACGAGCAGTACTTC
CDR3: CASSENAGSSYEQYF

J: TRBJ2-1
D: TRBD2
V: TRBV3-1/TRBV3-2
size: .
DNA: TGTGCCAGCAGCCAAGGGGTGCTAGCGGGATTTGGACAGTTCTTC
CDR3: CASSQGVLAGFGQFF

J: TRBJ1-6
D: .
V: TRBV6-4
size: .
DNA: TGTGCCAGCAGCCAAGGGGTGAATTCACCCCTCCACTTT
CDR3: CASSQGVNSPLHF

J: TRBJ2-7
D: .
V: TRBV11-2
size: .
DNA: TGTGCCAGCAGCTTTGGCTATAACTACGAGCAGTACTTC
CDR3: CASSFGYNYEQYF

J: TRBJ2-7
D: TRBD1
V: TRBV10-1
size: .
DNA: TGCGCCAGCAGTGGCCGACGACAGGGCTACGAGCAGTACTTC
CDR3: CASSGRRQGYEQYF

J: TRBJ1-6
D: .
V: TRBV25-1
size: many
DNA: TGTGCCAGCAGGGGGGGAAGCTCCTATAATTCACCCCTCCACTTT
CDR3: CASRGGSSYNSPLHF

J: TRBJ2-1
D: TRBD2
V: TRBV29-1
size: .
DNA: TGCAGCGCCCGGACTAGCGGGAGTACCGGGGAGCAGTTCTTC
CDR3: CSARTSGSTGEQFF

J: TRBJ2-3
D: .
V: TRBV4-1
size: .
DNA: TGCGCCAGCAGCCAACTCGGCACAGATACGCAGTATTTT
CDR3: CASSQLGTDTQYF

J: TRBJ2-7
D: .
V: TRBV6-1
size: .
DNA: TGTGCCAGCAGTGACGTAGTCTACGAGCAGTACTTC
CDR3: CASSDVVYEQYF

J: TRBJ1-3
D: .
V: TRBV7-2
size: .
DNA: TGTGCCAGCAGTCCCCGTTTATCTGGAAACACCATATATTTT
CDR3: CASSPRLSGNTIYF

J: TRBJ1-6
D: .
V: TRBV16
size: .
DNA: TGTGCCAGCAGCCAAGTAGGGAATTCACCCCTCCACTTT
CDR3: CASSQVGNSPLHF

J: TRBJ2-2
D: TRBD2
V: TRBV28
size: .
DNA: TGTGCCAGCAGCCCCGGGGGGACCCCCAAAGCCGGGGAGCTGTTTTTT
CDR3: CASSPGGTPKAGELFF

J: TRBJ2-1
D: TRBD2
V: TRBV6-5
size: .
DNA: TGTGCCAGCAGGACTAGCGGGAGGGTCTATGAGCAGTTCTTC
CDR3: CASRTSGRVYEQFF

J: TRBJ2-3
D: .
V: TRBV7-2
size: .
DNA: TGTGCCAGCAGCTTAAACGGGGGAGCCTGGGGGGATACGCAGTATTTT
CDR3: CASSLNGGAWGDTQYF

J: TRBJ2-6
D: .
V: TRBV3-1/TRBV3-2
size: .
DNA: TGTGCCAGCAGCCAATCCCGGAGCTCTGGGGCCAACGTCCTGACTTTC
CDR3: CASSQSRSSGANVLTF